This TCR beta chain originates from a study of control samples from healthy donors and cancer patients. Some clones are missing from TCRdb's copy, which holds only in-frame ones; the method was immunoSEQ multiplex PCR. In total, the table holds around 190,000 clones. This CDR3 comprises 12 residues. Germline CDR1 reads MNHEY; CDR2 reads SMNVEV (reference sequence). Trimming left V 5 bases short and J 5 bases short, with 9 bases between. Input material: blood. The genes are TRBV27 and TRBJ1-2; D uncertain. The TCR originated in a woman in her twenties or thirties in good health. The CDR3: CASSQAGYGYTF. The CDR3 nucleotides read TGTGCCAGCAGTCAAGCAGGTTATGGCTACACCTTC.